The T cell receptor beta chain described here comes from a study of glioma-infiltrating T cells after dendritic cell vaccination (TCRdb year 2016). Regarding the complete study: The cohort comprised about 15 glioblastoma patients from Phase I and II dendritic cell vaccination trials, 9 newly diagnosed and 6 with recurrent disease. Between the early 2000s and the early 2010s, the patients were given dendritic cell vaccination pulsed with autologous tumor lysate. The vaccine consisted of monocyte-derived dendritic cells cultured about seven days with IL-4 and GM-CSF, then pulsed overnight with autologous tumor lysate. Each patient was given three intradermal dendritic cell vaccine injections, spaced two weeks apart, in the arm below the axilla. Deep sequencing of TCR beta CDR3 regions was used to quantify tumor-infiltrating lymphocyte content and compare tumor and blood repertoires in dendritic cell-vaccinated glioblastoma patients. Survival after dendritic cell vaccination was correlated with TCR sequencing metrics, including TIL content and tumor-blood repertoire overlap. Overall results and qualifications from the work: TCR clonality showed no direct relationship with survival, which suggests that a diverse polyclonal response may be important. The cohort was small and heterogeneous, few patients had complete blood and tumor sets, and even fewer had initial-recurrent tumor pairs. The three-group TCR overlap response model was described as speculative and requiring prospective validation. Longer time to progression and overall survival after dendritic cell vaccination were predicted by higher estimated pretreatment TIL content.

The immunoSEQ assay amplified TCRB CDR3 regions from roughly 2 micrograms of genomic DNA, or from all available DNA when less than that amount was available. Multiplex PCR used 60 forward primers for TCR V beta segments and 13 reverse primers for J beta segments. Synthetic control templates were spiked into each sample at limiting dilution to estimate reads per starting template. Sequencing produced 87 bp reads on the Illumina HiSeq System. The study's processing was this. PCR and sequencing errors were removed by a nearest neighbor algorithm that merged closely related sequences. TCR overlap was measured as the percentage of unique tumor TCR beta sequences that were also present in the peripheral blood of the same patient. Imported from immuneACCESS, the table was reduced by TCRdb to in-frame sequences with V and J called. These copies leave out some clones; in studies compared against another copy, an unresolved V gene accounts for under half, and the cause of the remainder is not known. V and J calls and clone size are given by that table; D and trimming were obtained from the DNA. The sample contains more than 55,000 clones, roughly 84% of them found a single time. The ten largest clones represent approximately 8.9% of the sample.

The sample's time point label is to be understood as: after dendritic cell vaccination, including at tumor progression/relapse. To be selected, patients needed enough residual fresh-frozen tumor tissue and more than two years of available survival data. None of the glioblastoma patients carried an isocitrate dehydrogenase mutation, although molecular status otherwise varied. PBMC collection took place before vaccination, two weeks after the third vaccination, and at tumor progression if progression occurred. The Qiagen DNeasy Blood extraction Kit was used for extraction of genomic DNA. Comments on this clone: The antigen this receptor binds is unknown. The sample holds no much larger clone one base away, and base qualities are not on file.

The germline V gene supplies CDR1 SGHAT and CDR2 FQNNGV. A distance of 20 bases separates the germline ends of V and J, which lose 5 bases and 0 bases respectively. Its CDR3 holds 17 amino acids, cysteine through phenylalanine. The retained sequence is limited to the CDR3, 51 bases, with the frame set at the first base. The V and J segments used are TRBV11-2 and TRBJ2-7; the D gene identity is not certain. The origin of this receptor is a human donor with glioblastoma. Here the sequenced sample was blood, taken after dendritic cell vaccination. In nucleotides, the sequence is TGTGCCAGCAGCCCAAATCTTCGTATAAGGAGCTCCTACGAGCAGTACTTC. It codes for CASSPNLRIRSSYEQYF.